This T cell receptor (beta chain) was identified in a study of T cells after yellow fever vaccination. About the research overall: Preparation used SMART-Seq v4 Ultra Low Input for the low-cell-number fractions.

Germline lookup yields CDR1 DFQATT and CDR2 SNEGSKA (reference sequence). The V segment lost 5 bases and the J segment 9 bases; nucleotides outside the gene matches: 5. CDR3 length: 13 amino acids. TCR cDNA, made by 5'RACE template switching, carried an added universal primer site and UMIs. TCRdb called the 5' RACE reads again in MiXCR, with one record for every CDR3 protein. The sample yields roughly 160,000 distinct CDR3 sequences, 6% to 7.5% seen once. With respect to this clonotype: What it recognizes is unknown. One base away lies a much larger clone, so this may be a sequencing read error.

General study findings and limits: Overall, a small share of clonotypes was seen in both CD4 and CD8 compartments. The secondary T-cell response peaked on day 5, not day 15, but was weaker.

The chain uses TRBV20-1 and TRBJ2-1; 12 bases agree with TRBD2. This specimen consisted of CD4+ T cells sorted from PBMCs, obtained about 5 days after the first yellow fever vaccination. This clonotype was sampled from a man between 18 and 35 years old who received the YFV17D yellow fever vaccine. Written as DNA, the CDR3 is TGCAGTGCTGGGACTAGCGGGTTAGGTGAGCAGTTCTTC. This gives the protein CSAGTSGLGEQFF.